This passage covers 31 T cell receptor beta chains from one sample sequenced in a study of T-cell reconstitution after alpha-beta-depleted transplantation in children (dated by TCRdb to about 2016). What this sample's treatment or condition label stands for: allogeneic hematopoietic cell transplantation with graft depleted of TCRalphabeta T cells and CD19 B cells. Receptor amplification or capture employed PCR. This sample was sequenced with an Illumina HiSeq 2500. TCR library preparation used molecular barcoding, with unique molecular identifiers applied to normalize quantification of the TCRbeta repertoire. TCRdb cleaned the public reads at Q25 with fastp, built clones with MiXCR and kept in-frame beta chains. Each entry merges the rows of one CDR3 protein and shows their most common DNA and genes. This sample lists 280,000 or so distinct CDR3 sequences; 11% were detected once. The ten largest clones take up around a quarter of the sample.

The sequenced sample was peripheral blood, obtained 180 days after TCRalphabeta/CD19-depleted stem cell transplant. These receptors originate from a male patient between 2 and 10 years old who had a stem cell transplant for chronic granulomatous disease, so the T cells may come from the graft donor.

The sample holds many counts of this clonotype. The V call is TRBV5-1, the J call TRBJ2-3; 7 bases are shared with TRBD2. Germline V lookup: CDR1 SGHRS, CDR2 YFSETQ. This CDR3 is built from 16 residues. Germline trimming cut 4 bases from V and 0 bases from J; bases unmatched to any gene: 8. Written as DNA, the CDR3 is TGCGCCAGCAGCATCTTAGCGGGTGCTAGCACAGATACGCAGTATTTT. Protein sequence: CASSILAGASTDTQYF.

The chain is built from TRBV3-1 and TRBJ2-7; 7 bases map to TRBD2. V gave up 1 base and J gave up 7 bases; unmatched junction bases: 7. The CDR3 extends over 14 amino acids. Germline loops: CDR1 LGHDT, CDR2 YNNKEL (reference sequence). The CDR3 loop reads CASSQVSGAREQYF. In DNA, the CDR3 is TGTGCCAGCAGCCAAGTGAGCGGGGCGCGGGAGCAGTACTTC.

This clonotype was recorded at least ten times. Its ends do not fully match the called genes, so a read error is possible. The gene calls are TRBV15 and TRBJ2-5, with TRBD1 matching over 7 bases. The CDR3 spans 13 residues. Germline loops: CDR1 LNHNV, CDR2 YYDKDF (reference sequence). In nucleotides, the CDR3 is TGTGCCACCAGCGGAGACAGGGCAGAGACCCAGTACTTC. Protein product: CATSGDRAETQYF.

This clonotype has a count of ten or more. The chain recombines TRBV29-1 with TRBJ2-5, with 7 bases matching TRBD1. Germline lookup yields CDR1 SQVTM and CDR2 ANQGSEA. The CDR3 spans 12 residues. The V segment lost 4 bases and the J segment 9 bases; nucleotides outside the gene matches: 8. In DNA form, the CDR3 reads TGCAGCGTTGTCCCCACAGGGGAAGCCCAGTACTTC. Amino acid sequence: CSVVPTGEAQYF.

This clonotype was seen repeatedly, ten times or more. The V gene is TRBV7-9, the J gene TRBJ1-2; D is possibly TRBD1 (5 bases). V was pared by 5 bases and J by 8 bases, with 15 bases between. Germline V gives CDR1 SEHNR, CDR2 FQNEAQ (reference sequence). The CDR3 covers 13 residues. CDR3 residues: CASSLIAGIGYTF. CDR3 nucleotide sequence: TGTGCCAGCAGCCTAATTGCAGGGATAGGCTACACCTTC.

As regards this clonotype: With a much larger clone just one base away, this may be a read error. This rearrangement joins TRBV6-4 to TRBJ2-7; 8 bases map to TRBD2. In germline, CDR1 is MRHNA, CDR2 SNTAGT. The CDR3 has 16 amino acids. CDR3 loop: CVSSGPIAGPSYEQYF. As DNA, the CDR3 is TGTGTCAGCAGTGGTCCAATAGCGGGGCCCTCCTACGAGCAGTACTTC.

This clonotype was found many times. This chain joins TRBV12-3 or TRBV12-4 and TRBJ2-1; 13 bases line up with TRBD2. The CDR3 has 15 residues. J was trimmed by 6 bases and V by 5 bases; bases with no gene match: 4. CDR3 coding DNA: TGTGCCAGCAGTAACACTAGCGGGAGGGCCAATGAGCAGTTCTTC. Protein sequence: CASSNTSGRANEQFF.

Details on this clonotype: A much larger clone lies a single base off, so this may be a read error. The chain uses TRBV11-1 and TRBJ2-2; D not resolved. CDR1 and CDR2 from the germline V gene are SGHAT and FQDESV (reference sequence). Trimming shortened V by 7 bases and J by 5 bases, and 11 bases separated the two germline ends. This CDR3 spans 13 amino acids. DNA for the CDR3: TGTGCCAGCATCCGAGCCCTAACCGGGGAGCTGTTTTTT. Residues: CASIRALTGELFF.

At least ten counts were recorded for this clonotype. V usage is TRBV10-3 and J usage is TRBJ2-2, with TRBD2 as a possible D gene (6 bases). The CDR3 length is 13 residues. V was trimmed by 4 bases and J by 6 bases, leaving 9 bases between them. CDR1 and CDR2 (germline): ENHRY, SYGVKD. Here the CDR3 DNA reads TGTGCCATCAGTGGGGGGGATCCCGGGGAGCTGTTTTTT. It specifies CAISGGDPGELFF.

The table lists this clonotype with many counts. This rearrangement joins TRBV30 to TRBJ2-1, with unresolved D. There are 11 residues in the CDR3. The V end was cut by 2 bases, the J end by 8 bases, with 7 bases between. Germline CDR1 is GTSNPN and CDR2 is SVGIG (reference sequence). The CDR3: CAWSFPHEQFF. CDR3 DNA sequence: TGTGCCTGGAGTTTTCCCCATGAGCAGTTCTTC.

The table lists this clonotype with many counts. CDR3 loop: CASSLITGEQFF. The CDR3, as DNA: TGTGCCAGCAGCCTTATTACGGGGGAGCAGTTCTTC. The rearrangement uses TRBV5-5 and TRBJ2-1; TRBD2 is a possible D gene (5 bases). CDR1 and CDR2 (germline): SGHKS, YYEKEE (reference sequence). Trimming removed 4 bases at V and 10 bases at J, with 12 bases between. The length of the CDR3 is 12 residues.

This clonotype came up many times. The chain links TRBV5-1 to TRBJ2-1; 7 nucleotides line up with TRBD2. CDR1 is SGHRS and CDR2 is YFSETQ in the germline V gene. The length of the CDR3 is 16 residues. V lost 2 bases to trimming and J lost 3 bases; unmatched junction nucleotides: 8. Written as DNA, the CDR3 is TGCGCCAGCAGCTTCGGGTTAGCGGGCCTCTACAATGAGCAGTTCTTC. Translating gives CASSFGLAGLYNEQFF.

This clonotype was seen many times. Here the CDR3 reads CATSRDFSGGSGNTIYF. In DNA form, the CDR3 reads TGTGCCACCAGCAGAGATTTTTCCGGCGGCTCTGGAAACACCATATATTTT. The chain couples TRBV15 to TRBJ1-3; D gene ambiguous. Germline V lookup: CDR1 LNHNV, CDR2 YYDKDF (reference sequence). Deletions cut 0 bases from V and 0 bases from J, with 12 bases between. CDR3 length: 17 residues.

This clonotype was seen ten or more times. V usage is TRBV12-3 or TRBV12-4 and J usage is TRBJ2-4, with TRBD1 matching over 7 bases. The CDR3 runs to 18 residues. With 0 bases clipped from V and 0 bases from J, the junction kept 8 bases outside the gene matches. CDR3 sequence reads: CASSLATGERIAKNIQYF. The DNA for the CDR3 is TGTGCCAGCAGTTTAGCAACAGGGGAGAGAATAGCCAAAAACATTCAGTACTTC.

This clonotype showed up many times. The CDR3 reads CASSLAYGQGGGYTF. The CDR3 DNA reads as TGTGCCAGCAGCTTGGCCTACGGACAGGGAGGAGGCTACACCTTC. This rearrangement joins TRBV5-6 to TRBJ1-2, with 8 bases matching TRBD1. The ends lost 0 bases at V and 8 bases at J; junction bases unmatched: 9. Germline CDR1 reads SGHDT; CDR2 reads YYEEEE. The CDR3 is made up of 15 amino acids.

At least ten counts were recorded for this clonotype. The CDR3, as DNA: TGCGCCAGCAGTGAGGTCAAGACAGGGGGCTTGACTGAAGCTTTCTTT. It codes for CASSEVKTGGLTEAFF. The rearrangement joins TRBV10-2 to TRBJ1-1; TRBD1 aligns across 10 bases. V was pared by 2 bases and J by 5 bases, with 8 bases of the junction left unmatched. CDR1 is WSHSY and CDR2 is SAAADI in the germline V gene. CDR3 size: 16 residues.

Comments on this clonotype: This may arise from a read error, as a much more abundant clone is one base away. This chain links TRBV5-1 with TRBJ2-7; D remains ambiguous. Germline values: CDR1 SGHRS, CDR2 YFSETQ. The CDR3 loop spans 13 amino acids. DNA for the CDR3: TGCGCCAGCAGCTTGACAGCTAACTACGAGCGGTACTTC. Its protein is CASSLTANYERYF. Full variable domain (remainder filled in from reference TRBV5-1 and TRBJ2-7): KAGVTQTPRYLIKTRGQQVTLSCSPISGHRSVSWYQQTPGQGLQFLFEYFSETQRNKGNFPGRFSGRQFSNSRSEMNVSTLELGDSALYLCASSLTANYERYFGPGTRLTVT.

This clonotype was counted a few times. The chain has TRBV18 and TRBJ2-7, with unresolved D. The V gene's germline CDR1 is KGHSH and CDR2 LQKENI. V shed 1 base and J shed 1 base, with 11 bases lying between them. The CDR3 runs 15 residues. The CDR3 loop reads CASSPLSGKSYEQYF. DNA for the CDR3: TGTGCCAGCTCACCACTATCTGGTAAATCCTACGAGCAGTACTTC.

In its sample, this clonotype was seen many times. The rearrangement joins TRBV7-2 to TRBJ2-1; D possibly corresponds to TRBD2 (7 bases). This CDR3 is 15 amino acids long. Trimming took off 1 base at V and 7 bases at J, with 14 bases between the two ends. The germline V gene encodes CDR1 SGHTA and CDR2 FQGNSA. CDR3 in amino acids: CASSLVGGAGNEQFF. DNA for the CDR3: TGTGCCAGCAGCTTAGTGGGGGGGGCAGGGAATGAGCAGTTCTTC.

The genes are TRBV3-1 and TRBJ1-6; 8 nucleotides align to TRBD1. V lost 0 bases to trimming and J lost 8 bases; unmatched junction nucleotides: 3. Germline assignment: CDR1 LGHDT and CDR2 YNNKEL (reference sequence). The CDR3 extends over 15 amino acids. CDR3 coding DNA: TGTGCCAGCAGCCAAGACGGACAGGGAGATTCACCCCTCCACTTT. Its translation: CASSQDGQGDSPLHF.

As for this clonotype: This may stem from a read error, because a much larger clone lies one nucleotide away. V is TRBV4-1 and J is TRBJ2-6; D may be TRBD2 (5 bases). Germline lookup yields CDR1 MGHRA and CDR2 YSYEKL. This CDR3 is built from 18 residues. The CDR3, as DNA: TGCGCCAGCAGCCCACCTATGGAGGCTAGAGGTCGGGCCAACGCCCTGACTTTC. It codes for CASSPPMEARGRANALTF.

Ten or more counts support this clonotype. The genes are TRBV29-1 and TRBJ2-5; D perhaps matches TRBD1 (5 bases). Between the trimmed V and J ends, which lost 5 bases and 1 base, there was a span of 11 bases. The CDR3 runs 13 residues. Germline CDR1 reads SQVTM; CDR2 reads ANQGSEA. CDR3 nucleotide sequence: TGCAGCGTTCGACAGAGACTCCAAGAGACCCAGTACTTC. It codes for CSVRQRLQETQYF.

This clonotype has at least ten counts. This chain uses TRBV28 with TRBJ1-5; D not resolved. The CDR3 sequence is 12 residues long. Germline V gene lookup returns CDR1 MDHEN and CDR2 SYDVKM. V was pared by 11 bases and J by 7 bases, with 15 bases between. The CDR3 nucleotides read TGTGCCGGAGGACCTTTGGGCCAGCCCCAGCATTTT. It codes for CAGGPLGQPQHF.

The chain employs TRBV19 and TRBJ2-1; 10 nucleotides match TRBD2. The germline gives CDR1 LNHDA, CDR2 SQIVND (reference sequence). The junction had 11 bases not matched to a gene; V was cut back by 9 bases and J by 3 bases. The CDR3 has 16 residues. The CDR3 DNA is TGTGCCAGCTCTAGCGGGAGAGGAGCCTACTACAATGAGCAGTTCTTC. Protein: CASSSGRGAYYNEQFF.

This clonotype was picked up many times. The chain carries TRBV27 and TRBJ2-7; 7 bases are shared with TRBD2. Looked up from germline, CDR1 is MNHEY and CDR2 is SMNVEV (reference sequence). The junction had 10 bases not matched to a gene; V was cut back by 4 bases and J by 7 bases. CDR3 length equals 14 residues. CDR3 nucleotide sequence: TGTGCCAGCAGTTGGGGCGGGAGCTCTAGGGAGCAGTACTTC. This codes for CASSWGGSSREQYF.

This clonotype has a count of ten or more. This chain joins TRBV7-2 and TRBJ2-1, with 7 bases fitting TRBD1. Trimming cost V 3 bases and J 9 bases; bases outside gene matches: 8. CDR1 is SGHTA, CDR2 FQGNSA, per germline. This CDR3 has 14 residues. CDR3 bases: TGTGCCAGCAGCTTCGCGACAGGGTTTGGTGAGCAGTTCTTC. Its translation is CASSFATGFGEQFF.

This clonotype was found many times. V is TRBV5-6 and J is TRBJ2-7, with a possible D match to TRBD2 (5 bases). Germline CDR1 reads SGHDT; CDR2 reads YYEEEE. V was cut by 0 bases and J by 0 bases, with 16 bases left in between. CDR3 length equals 17 residues. The CDR3: CASSLGGSPSRSYEQYF. The DNA for the CDR3 is TGTGCCAGCAGCTTGGGGGGATCGCCTAGCCGCTCCTACGAGCAGTACTTC. The full variable domain, in which reference TRBV5-6 and TRBJ2-7 provide the parts outside the CDR3, is DAGVTQSPTHLIKTRGQQVTLRCSPKSGHDTVSWYQQALGQGPQFIFQYYEEEERQRGNFPDRFSGHQFPNYSSELNVNALLLGDSALYLCASSLGGSPSRSYEQYFGPGTRLTVT.

This clonotype was seen repeatedly, ten times or more. V gene TRBV28 combines with J gene TRBJ2-5, with D possibly TRBD1 on 6 matching bases. Per germline, CDR1 MDHEN and CDR2 SYDVKM. The V and J ends lost 3 bases and 4 bases respectively, with 12 bases between them. The CDR3 is 14 residues long. The CDR3 nucleotides read TGTGCCAGCAGTTTCGCCAGGGGAAGAGAGACCCAGTACTTC. It encodes CASSFARGRETQYF.

At least ten counts were recorded for this clonotype. This chain links TRBV20-1 with TRBJ1-5; no firm D call. V gave up 1 base and J gave up 0 bases, with 10 bases separating them. The germline V gene encodes CDR1 DFQATT and CDR2 SNEGSKA (reference sequence). The CDR3 loop spans 15 amino acids. The CDR3 DNA follows: TGCAGTGCTAGAGTGGCAGGAGGTAGCAATCAGCCCCAGCATTTT. This codes for CSARVAGGSNQPQHF.

The chain carries TRBV12-3 or TRBV12-4 and TRBJ2-1; no reliable D call. The CDR3 runs to 11 residues. V dropped 5 bases and J dropped 6 bases, with 5 bases sitting between them. CDR3 nucleotide sequence: TGTGCCAGCAGTGGAGTCAATGAGCAGTTCTTC. Amino acid sequence: CASSGVNEQFF.

Many counts were recorded for this clonotype. J is TRBJ2-7 and V is TRBV5-1; 9 bases line up with TRBD1. V trimming: 3 bases; J trimming: 1 base; junction bases outside the gene matches: 5. The CDR3 totals 15 residues. The germline V gene has CDR1 SGHRS and CDR2 YFSETQ. The CDR3 DNA reads TGCGCCAGCAGCTGGGGGACAGGGCCGTCCTACGAGCAGTACTTC. It is translated as CASSWGTGPSYEQYF.